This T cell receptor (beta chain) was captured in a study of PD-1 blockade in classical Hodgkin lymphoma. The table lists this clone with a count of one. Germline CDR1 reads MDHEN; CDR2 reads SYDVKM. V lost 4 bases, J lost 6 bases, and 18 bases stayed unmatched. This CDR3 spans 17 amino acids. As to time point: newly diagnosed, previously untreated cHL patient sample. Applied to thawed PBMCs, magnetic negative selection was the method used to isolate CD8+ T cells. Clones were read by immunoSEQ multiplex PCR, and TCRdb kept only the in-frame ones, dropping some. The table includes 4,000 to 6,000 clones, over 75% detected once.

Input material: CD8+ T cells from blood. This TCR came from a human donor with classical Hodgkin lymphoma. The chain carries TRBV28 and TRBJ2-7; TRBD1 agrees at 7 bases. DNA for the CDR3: TGTGCCAGCAGTTCCTCCCCACCAGACAGGGCAATTTGCGAGCAGTACTTC. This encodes CASSSSPPDRAICEQYF.